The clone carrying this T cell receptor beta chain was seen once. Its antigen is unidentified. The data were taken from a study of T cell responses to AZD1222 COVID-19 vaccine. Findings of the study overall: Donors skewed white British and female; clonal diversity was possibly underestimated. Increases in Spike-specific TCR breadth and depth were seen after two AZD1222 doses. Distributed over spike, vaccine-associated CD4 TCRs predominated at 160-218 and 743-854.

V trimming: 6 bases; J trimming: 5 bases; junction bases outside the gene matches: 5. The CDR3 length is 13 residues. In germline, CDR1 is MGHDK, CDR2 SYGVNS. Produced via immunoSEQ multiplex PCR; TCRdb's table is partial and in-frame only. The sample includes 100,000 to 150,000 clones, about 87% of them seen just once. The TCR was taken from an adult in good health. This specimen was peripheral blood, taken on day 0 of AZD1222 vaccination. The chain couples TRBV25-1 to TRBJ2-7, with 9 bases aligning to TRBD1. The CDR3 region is CASRGTGPHEQYF. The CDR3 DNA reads TGTGCCAGCAGGGGGACAGGGCCCCACGAGCAGTACTTC.